Listed below are T cell receptor beta chains from one sample, sequenced in a study of spatial heterogeneity in lung cancer. TCRdb passed the 5' RACE reads through MiXCR, listing each CDR3 protein once. Here the sample spans roughly 110,000 distinct CDR3 sequences, 11% being singletons. Material: PBMCs, obtained at follow-up. The receptors were sampled from a female donor with early-stage non-small cell lung cancer. Both conserved end residues are part of each CDR3. Each record gives: J gene, V gene, D gene, clone size, CDR3 protein, CDR3 DNA. D genes are given only for firm matches. Clone size is given for some rows only: seen once, a few or many times, or a class if the clone is expanded.

j_gene: TRBJ2-4; v_gene: TRBV24-1; d_gene: TRBD2; abundance: many; CDR3aa: CATSEAGPAKNIQYF; CDR3nt: TGTGCCACCAGCGAAGCGGGACCAGCCAAAAACATTCAGTACTTC
j_gene: TRBJ2-3; v_gene: TRBV14; d_gene: .; abundance: medium-sized; CDR3aa: CASSPGQGISTDTQYF; CDR3nt: TGTGCCAGCAGCCCCGGGCAGGGGATTAGCACAGATACGCAGTATTTT
j_gene: TRBJ1-5; v_gene: TRBV28; d_gene: TRBD1; abundance: .; CDR3aa: CASSSRDRGSNQPQHF; CDR3nt: TGTGCCAGCAGTTCACGGGACAGGGGAAGCAATCAGCCCCAGCATTTT
j_gene: TRBJ2-1; v_gene: TRBV2; d_gene: .; abundance: few; CDR3aa: CASSAGVSAYNEQFF; CDR3nt: TGTGCCAGCAGCGCCGGGGTCTCGGCCTACAATGAGCAGTTCTTC
j_gene: TRBJ2-5; v_gene: TRBV20-1; d_gene: .; abundance: many; CDR3aa: CSAKRIQETQYF; CDR3nt: TGCAGTGCTAAACGGATCCAAGAGACCCAGTACTTC
j_gene: TRBJ1-1; v_gene: TRBV11-2; d_gene: .; abundance: many; CDR3aa: CASSYDRHEAFF; CDR3nt: TGTGCCAGCAGCTATGACAGGCATGAAGCTTTCTTT
j_gene: TRBJ2-2; v_gene: TRBV5-4; d_gene: TRBD2; abundance: few; CDR3aa: CASYLAGSMNTGELFF; CDR3nt: TGTGCCAGCTACCTAGCGGGGTCGATGAACACCGGGGAGCTGTTTTTT
j_gene: TRBJ2-3; v_gene: TRBV7-2; d_gene: TRBD1; abundance: .; CDR3aa: CASSRGTGGRDTQYF; CDR3nt: TGTGCCAGCAGCCGTGGGACAGGGGGTCGGGATACGCAGTATTTT
j_gene: TRBJ2-7; v_gene: TRBV5-1; d_gene: TRBD2; abundance: few; CDR3aa: CASSVSGSSYEQYF; CDR3nt: TGCGCCAGCAGCGTTAGCGGGAGCTCCTACGAGCAGTACTTC
j_gene: TRBJ2-2; v_gene: TRBV24-1; d_gene: .; abundance: few; CDR3aa: CATSDLRTDYTGELFF; CDR3nt: TGTGCCACCAGTGATCTCCGGACAGACTACACCGGGGAGCTGTTTTTT
j_gene: TRBJ1-4; v_gene: TRBV7-8; d_gene: .; abundance: few; CDR3aa: CASSRRFVNEKLFF; CDR3nt: TGTGCCAGCAGTCGCAGATTCGTTAATGAAAAACTGTTTTTT
j_gene: TRBJ2-3; v_gene: TRBV12-3/TRBV12-4; d_gene: .; abundance: .; CDR3aa: CASSTRFTQYF; CDR3nt: TGTGCCAGCAGTACCCGCTTTACGCAGTATTTT
j_gene: TRBJ1-3; v_gene: TRBV19; d_gene: TRBD1; abundance: .; CDR3aa: CASSGTADFSGNTIYF; CDR3nt: TGTGCCAGTAGTGGGACAGCCGACTTCTCTGGAAACACCATATATTTT
j_gene: TRBJ1-6; v_gene: TRBV7-9; d_gene: .; abundance: .; CDR3aa: CASSFKLHFSPLHF; CDR3nt: TGTGCCAGCAGCTTCAAGCTTCACTTCTCACCCCTCCACTTT
j_gene: TRBJ2-7; v_gene: TRBV19; d_gene: TRBD1; abundance: few; CDR3aa: CASSTRSSIRDRVTEQYF; CDR3nt: TGTGCCAGTAGCACCCGCTCATCAATCCGGGACAGGGTAACCGAGCAGTACTTC
j_gene: TRBJ1-2; v_gene: TRBV24-1; d_gene: .; abundance: many; CDR3aa: CATSDSRVPYGYTF; CDR3nt: TGTGCCACCAGTGATTCCCGCGTTCCTTATGGCTACACCTTC
j_gene: TRBJ2-1; v_gene: TRBV24-1; d_gene: TRBD1; abundance: .; CDR3aa: CATSDYQGARNEQFF; CDR3nt: TGTGCCACCAGTGATTACCAGGGGGCAAGGAATGAGCAGTTCTTC
j_gene: TRBJ1-1; v_gene: TRBV20-1; d_gene: .; abundance: few; CDR3aa: CSAAGPLGTEAFF; CDR3nt: TGCAGTGCTGCAGGCCCCCTGGGCACTGAAGCTTTCTTT
j_gene: TRBJ2-2; v_gene: TRBV7-3; d_gene: TRBD2; abundance: .; CDR3aa: CASSPSGRMAGELFF; CDR3nt: TGTGCCAGCAGCCCTAGCGGGAGAATGGCCGGGGAGCTGTTTTTT
j_gene: TRBJ2-1; v_gene: TRBV7-2; d_gene: .; abundance: .; CDR3aa: CASSLGVNEQFF; CDR3nt: TGTGCCAGCAGCCTTGGCGTCAATGAGCAGTTCTTC
j_gene: TRBJ2-2; v_gene: TRBV27; d_gene: .; abundance: few; CDR3aa: CASSPHTGELFF; CDR3nt: TGTGCCAGCAGTCCCCACACCGGGGAGCTGTTTTTT
j_gene: TRBJ1-2; v_gene: TRBV24-1; d_gene: .; abundance: .; CDR3aa: CATSAQGSYYGYTF; CDR3nt: TGTGCCACCAGTGCGCAGGGGAGCTACTATGGCTACACCTTC
j_gene: TRBJ2-3; v_gene: TRBV5-1; d_gene: .; abundance: .; CDR3aa: CASSISSGSYDTQYF; CDR3nt: TGCGCCAGCAGTATTTCTAGTGGTTCATATGATACGCAGTATTTT
j_gene: TRBJ2-1; v_gene: TRBV30; d_gene: TRBD2; abundance: .; CDR3aa: CAWSVYGGSQFYEQFF; CDR3nt: TGTGCCTGGAGTGTATATGGCGGGAGTCAATTCTATGAGCAGTTCTTC
j_gene: TRBJ2-5; v_gene: TRBV6-2/TRBV6-3; d_gene: .; abundance: few; CDR3aa: CASGRRHPMETQYF; CDR3nt: TGTGCCAGCGGTCGCCGGCATCCTATGGAGACCCAGTACTTC
j_gene: TRBJ2-1; v_gene: TRBV4-1; d_gene: TRBD2; abundance: .; CDR3aa: CASSQDFTSGGYNEQFF; CDR3nt: TGCGCCAGCAGCCAAGATTTTACTAGCGGGGGGTACAATGAGCAGTTCTTC
j_gene: TRBJ2-7; v_gene: TRBV5-5; d_gene: TRBD2; abundance: .; CDR3aa: CASKTSSYEQYF; CDR3nt: TGTGCCAGCAAGACTAGCAGCTACGAGCAGTACTTC
j_gene: TRBJ1-1; v_gene: TRBV7-8; d_gene: TRBD1; abundance: .; CDR3aa: CASSLRGQGATEAFF; CDR3nt: TGTGCCAGCAGCTTAAGGGGACAGGGGGCCACTGAAGCTTTCTTT
j_gene: TRBJ2-2; v_gene: TRBV18; d_gene: TRBD1; abundance: few; CDR3aa: CASSPLQAGGKNTGELFF; CDR3nt: TGTGCCAGCTCACCACTCCAGGCAGGGGGCAAGAACACCGGGGAGCTGTTTTTT
j_gene: TRBJ2-1; v_gene: TRBV18; d_gene: TRBD2; abundance: few; CDR3aa: CASSPELAGNEQFF; CDR3nt: TGTGCCAGCTCACCAGAACTAGCGGGCAATGAGCAGTTCTTC
j_gene: TRBJ2-1; v_gene: TRBV19; d_gene: TRBD2; abundance: few; CDR3aa: CASSLGTSSGNEQFF; CDR3nt: TGTGCCAGTAGTTTAGGGACTAGCAGTGGCAATGAGCAGTTCTTC
j_gene: TRBJ2-6; v_gene: TRBV7-9; d_gene: TRBD1; abundance: .; CDR3aa: CASSSPRDRSFSGANVLTF; CDR3nt: TGTGCCAGCAGCTCCCCCCGGGACAGGAGCTTCTCTGGGGCCAACGTCCTGACTTTC
j_gene: TRBJ2-1; v_gene: TRBV4-2; d_gene: .; abundance: .; CDR3aa: CASSPEEAYNEQFF; CDR3nt: TGTGCCAGCAGCCCCGAGGAGGCCTACAATGAGCAGTTCTTC
j_gene: TRBJ2-3; v_gene: TRBV29-1; d_gene: TRBD2; abundance: many; CDR3aa: CSSREVGRDTQYF; CDR3nt: TGCAGTTCGCGGGAGGTGGGTCGAGATACGCAGTATTTT
j_gene: TRBJ2-3; v_gene: TRBV27; d_gene: TRBD1; abundance: .; CDR3aa: CASSLKGAIDTQYF; CDR3nt: TGTGCCAGCAGTTTAAAGGGGGCAATAGATACGCAGTATTTT
j_gene: TRBJ2-5; v_gene: TRBV3-1; d_gene: .; abundance: few; CDR3aa: CASSQNPGTVGGTQYF; CDR3nt: TGTGCCAGCAGCCAAAACCCCGGAACGGTCGGTGGGACCCAGTACTTC
j_gene: TRBJ2-2; v_gene: TRBV20-1; d_gene: .; abundance: few; CDR3aa: CSVGKTGSGELFF; CDR3nt: TGCAGTGTTGGGAAGACCGGATCCGGGGAGCTGTTTTTT
j_gene: TRBJ2-2; v_gene: TRBV11-2; d_gene: .; abundance: .; CDR3aa: CASSSPGTVPGELFF; CDR3nt: TGTGCCAGCAGCTCGCCCGGGACGGTCCCCGGGGAGCTGTTTTTT
j_gene: TRBJ1-4; v_gene: TRBV28; d_gene: TRBD1; abundance: few; CDR3aa: CASSSSTGYGEKLFF; CDR3nt: TGTGCCAGCAGTTCCTCGACAGGGTATGGTGAAAAACTGTTTTTT
j_gene: TRBJ2-1; v_gene: TRBV10-3; d_gene: TRBD1; abundance: few; CDR3aa: CAISDSTGVNEQFF; CDR3nt: TGTGCCATCAGTGATTCGACAGGGGTCAATGAGCAGTTCTTC
j_gene: TRBJ2-2; v_gene: TRBV12-3/TRBV12-4; d_gene: .; abundance: many; CDR3aa: CASSFVGALGGELFF; CDR3nt: TGTGCCAGCAGTTTCGTCGGGGCCCTTGGCGGGGAGCTGTTTTTT
j_gene: TRBJ2-1; v_gene: TRBV28; d_gene: .; abundance: many; CDR3aa: CASSFFGQGGYNEQFF; CDR3nt: TGTGCCAGCAGTTTTTTCGGGCAGGGGGGGTACAATGAGCAGTTCTTC
j_gene: TRBJ1-4; v_gene: TRBV12-3/TRBV12-4; d_gene: .; abundance: few; CDR3aa: CASSPHDSNEKLFF; CDR3nt: TGTGCCAGCAGCCCACATGATTCTAATGAAAAACTGTTTTTT
j_gene: TRBJ2-5; v_gene: TRBV28; d_gene: TRBD1; abundance: few; CDR3aa: CASRVTGGLQETQYF; CDR3nt: TGTGCCAGCAGGGTCACAGGGGGTCTCCAAGAGACCCAGTACTTC
j_gene: TRBJ2-5; v_gene: TRBV5-4; d_gene: TRBD1; abundance: few; CDR3aa: CASSSTGAGETQYF; CDR3nt: TGTGCCAGCAGCTCGACAGGGGCGGGCGAGACCCAGTACTTC
j_gene: TRBJ2-3; v_gene: TRBV7-9; d_gene: .; abundance: few; CDR3aa: CASSLSQSTDTQYF; CDR3nt: TGTGCCAGCAGCTTAAGCCAGAGCACAGATACGCAGTATTTT
j_gene: TRBJ2-1; v_gene: TRBV5-1; d_gene: TRBD2; abundance: few; CDR3aa: CASSLVARGGVNEQFF; CDR3nt: TGCGCCAGCAGCTTGGTTGCCCGGGGGGGCGTCAATGAGCAGTTCTTC
j_gene: TRBJ1-2; v_gene: TRBV15; d_gene: TRBD1; abundance: .; CDR3aa: CATSQTGDGYTF; CDR3nt: TGTGCCACCAGCCAAACAGGGGATGGCTACACCTTC
j_gene: TRBJ1-6; v_gene: TRBV20-1; d_gene: .; abundance: .; CDR3aa: CSATQTVNSPLHF; CDR3nt: TGCAGTGCCACCCAGACAGTTAATTCACCCCTCCACTTT
j_gene: TRBJ2-6; v_gene: TRBV15; d_gene: .; abundance: many; CDR3aa: CATSPAFSGANVLTF; CDR3nt: TGTGCCACCAGCCCAGCCTTCTCTGGGGCCAACGTCCTGACTTTC
j_gene: TRBJ2-3; v_gene: TRBV24-1; d_gene: .; abundance: .; CDR3aa: CATSDSVHRTDTQYF; CDR3nt: TGTGCCACCAGTGATTCGGTGCACCGCACAGATACGCAGTATTTT
j_gene: TRBJ2-3; v_gene: TRBV20-1; d_gene: .; abundance: many; CDR3aa: CSASSGSVSTDTQYF; CDR3nt: TGCAGTGCTAGCTCGGGCTCGGTTAGCACAGATACGCAGTATTTT
j_gene: TRBJ2-1; v_gene: TRBV2; d_gene: .; abundance: many; CDR3aa: CASSIVVGEQFF; CDR3nt: TGTGCCAGCAGCATAGTTGTGGGTGAGCAGTTCTTC